This T cell receptor beta chain was observed in a study of cytomegalovirus exposure and HLA in healthy donors. This PCR relied on a set of 60 Vbeta primers and 13 Jbeta primers. The data were produced by immunoSEQ multiplex PCR, yet TCRdb's version contains in-frame clones alone and is incomplete. The sample shows under 200,000 clones, 75% to 90% of them seen only once. This CDR3 contains 12 residues. Trimming shortened V by 5 bases and J by 3 bases, and 5 bases separated the two germline ends. CDR1 is SGHRS, CDR2 YFSETQ, per germline. Study observations and caveats: Based on reports, TCR beta sequences accurately predicted HLA-A and HLA-B alleles for most subjects.

Remarks on this clone: Its antigen is not identified.

This receptor was identified in a male donor in good health and CMV-seronegative. Sequenced input: PBMCs. The rearrangement joins TRBV5-1 to TRBJ2-2, with a tentative D call TRBD2 (5 bases). CDR3 in DNA: TGCGCCAGCAGGCGGGACACCGGGGAGCTGTTTTTT. It yields the protein CASRRDTGELFF.